The rows below give T cell receptor beta chains drawn from one sample of a study of early T cells in non-severe SARS-CoV-2 infection. Via MiXCR, TCRdb re-called the 5' RACE reads, giving one row per CDR3 protein. The profile covers approximately 73,000 distinct CDR3 sequences, with about 11% appearing a single time and around 4.7% taken by the ten largest. Sequencing used whole blood. These receptors came from an adult who was a healthcare worker with PCR-confirmed SARS-CoV-2 infection or an uninfected control (not recorded which). CDR3s include the opening cysteine and the closing phenylalanine or tryptophan. The order of the fields is J gene, V gene, clone size, D gene, CDR3 length, CDR3 protein, CDR3 DNA. A D gene is named only where the DNA matches it firmly. Clone size, where shown, is once, few, many, or a class for clones that have expanded.

TRBJ1-5,TRBV19,many,.,13,CSSSINSNQPQHF,TGTTCCAGTAGTATTAATAGCAATCAGCCCCAGCATTTT
TRBJ1-3,TRBV6-5,.,.,16,CASSYSGPKGGNTIYF,TGTGCCAGCAGTTACTCGGGGCCCAAAGGTGGAAACACCATATATTTT
TRBJ2-3,TRBV29-1,.,TRBD2,15,CSVEGGSGRPDTQYF,TGCAGCGTTGAGGGGGGTAGCGGGCGTCCAGATACGCAGTATTTT
TRBJ1-2,TRBV5-1,many,TRBD1,16,CASSSRTGEGDYGYTF,TGCGCCAGCAGCTCAAGGACAGGGGAAGGCGACTATGGCTACACCTTC
TRBJ2-1,TRBV19,many,TRBD1,15,CASNALRTGQDEQFF,TGTGCCAGTAACGCTCTTCGGACAGGTCAGGATGAGCAGTTCTTC
TRBJ2-7,TRBV7-9,many,TRBD1,14,CASSPGTGTYEQYF,TGTGCCAGCAGCCCAGGGACAGGGACCTACGAGCAGTACTTC
TRBJ1-5,TRBV7-9,many,.,14,CASSLAGDTQPQHF,TGTGCCAGCAGCTTAGCGGGGGACACTCAGCCCCAGCATTTT
TRBJ1-2,TRBV29-1,few,.,10,CSGLSEGYTF,TGCAGCGGTCTTAGTGAAGGCTACACCTTC
TRBJ1-6,TRBV2,medium-sized,.,15,CASSEAGSLNSPLHF,TGTGCCAGCAGTGAGGCAGGGAGCCTTAATTCACCCCTCCACTTT
TRBJ2-1,TRBV4-3,.,.,17,CASSHSRAGISYNEQFF,TGCGCCAGCAGCCACTCGCGGGCGGGGATCTCCTACAATGAGCAGTTCTTC
TRBJ1-3,TRBV10-3,many,.,17,CAISAQRASHSGNTIYF,TGTGCCATCAGTGCCCAAAGAGCTAGCCACTCTGGAAACACCATATATTTT
TRBJ1-1,TRBV11-2,.,TRBD1,15,CASSLRGQGERSAFF,TGTGCCAGCAGCTTAAGAGGACAGGGGGAGCGGAGTGCTTTCTTT
TRBJ2-1,TRBV6-2/TRBV6-3,.,.,14,CASSFLSRQGPQFF,TGTGCCAGCAGTTTCCTCTCGAGGCAGGGGCCGCAGTTCTTC
TRBJ2-3,TRBV20-1,.,.,14,CSATFPGLTDTQYF,TGCAGTGCTACCTTTCCCGGACTCACAGATACGCAGTATTTT
TRBJ2-1,TRBV29-1,.,.,13,CSAGLPLSDEQFF,TGCAGCGCGGGCCTCCCCCTGTCCGATGAGCAGTTCTTC
TRBJ2-7,TRBV10-2,few,.,12,CASSTGTYEQYF,TGCGCCAGCAGTACAGGGACCTACGAGCAGTACTTC
TRBJ1-2,TRBV25-1,many,TRBD1,14,CASSPGTGNYGYTF,TGTGCCAGCAGTCCCGGGACAGGGAACTATGGCTACACCTTC
TRBJ2-2,TRBV7-6,many,.,15,CASSLGGQPTGELFF,TGTGCCAGCAGCTTAGGGGGGCAACCCACCGGGGAGCTGTTTTTT
TRBJ1-1,TRBV18,many,TRBD1,12,CASSQGQGGAFF,TGTGCCAGCTCACAGGGACAGGGGGGAGCTTTCTTT
TRBJ1-6,TRBV4-2,few,.,15,CASSQEKTRGSPLHF,TGTGCCAGCAGCCAAGAGAAAACTCGGGGTTCACCCCTCCACTTT
TRBJ2-3,TRBV5-1,few,.,14,CASSDVYGTDTQYF,TGCGCCAGCAGCGATGTATATGGCACAGATACGCAGTATTTT
TRBJ1-5,TRBV3-1,few,.,14,CASSQGRSNQPQHF,TGTGCCAGCAGCCAAGGCAGGAGCAATCAGCCCCAGCATTTT
TRBJ2-7,TRBV10-2,.,.,14,CASSTRALPYEQYF,TGCGCCAGCAGTACACGGGCCTTACCCTACGAGCAGTACTTC
TRBJ2-7,TRBV5-4,few,TRBD1,14,CASSLTGGPYEQYF,TGTGCCAGCAGCCTGACAGGGGGGCCCTACGAGCAGTACTTC
TRBJ2-3,TRBV11-2,many,.,14,CASSPGGQTDTQYF,TGTGCCAGCAGCCCGGGGGGCCAAACAGATACGCAGTATTTT
TRBJ2-1,TRBV29-1,.,TRBD1,13,CSVRTGSYNEQFF,TGCAGCGTTCGGACAGGGTCCTACAATGAGCAGTTCTTC
TRBJ1-2,TRBV12-3/TRBV12-4,few,.,13,CASSWTADYGYTF,TGTGCCAGCAGTTGGACAGCCGACTATGGCTACACCTTC